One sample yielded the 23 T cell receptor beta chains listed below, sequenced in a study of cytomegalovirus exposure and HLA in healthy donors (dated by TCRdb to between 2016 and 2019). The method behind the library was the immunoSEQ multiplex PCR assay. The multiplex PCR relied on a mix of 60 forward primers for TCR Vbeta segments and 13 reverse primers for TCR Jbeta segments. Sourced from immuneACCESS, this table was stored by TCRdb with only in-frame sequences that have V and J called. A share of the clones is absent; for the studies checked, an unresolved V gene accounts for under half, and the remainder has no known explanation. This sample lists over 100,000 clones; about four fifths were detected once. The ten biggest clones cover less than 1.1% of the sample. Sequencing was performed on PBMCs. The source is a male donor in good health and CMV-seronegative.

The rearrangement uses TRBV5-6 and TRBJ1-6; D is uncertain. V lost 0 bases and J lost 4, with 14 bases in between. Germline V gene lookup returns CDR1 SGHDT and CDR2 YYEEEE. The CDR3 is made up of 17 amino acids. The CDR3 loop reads CASSLGVWADYNSPLHF. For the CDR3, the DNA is TGTGCCAGCAGCTTGGGGGTTTGGGCAGATTATAATTCACCCCTCCACTTT.

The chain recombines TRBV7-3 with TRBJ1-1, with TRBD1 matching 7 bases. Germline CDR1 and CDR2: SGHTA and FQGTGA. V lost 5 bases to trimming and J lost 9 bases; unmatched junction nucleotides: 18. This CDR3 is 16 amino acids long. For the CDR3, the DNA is TGTGCCAGCAGCCCCTCCCCTCGGGACAGAGGAACTAAAGCTTTCTTT. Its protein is CASSPSPRDRGTKAFF.

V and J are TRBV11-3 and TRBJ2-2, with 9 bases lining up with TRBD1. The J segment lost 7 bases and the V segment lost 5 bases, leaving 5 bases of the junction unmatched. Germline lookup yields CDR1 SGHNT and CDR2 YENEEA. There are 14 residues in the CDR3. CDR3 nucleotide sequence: TGTGCCAGCAGCCACGGACAGGGGATCGGGGAGCTGTTTTTT. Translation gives CASSHGQGIGELFF.

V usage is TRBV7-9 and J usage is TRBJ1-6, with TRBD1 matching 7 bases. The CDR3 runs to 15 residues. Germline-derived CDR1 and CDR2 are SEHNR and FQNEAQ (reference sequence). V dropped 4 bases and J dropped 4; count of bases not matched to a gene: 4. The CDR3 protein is CASSSPGQYNSPLHF. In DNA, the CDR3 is TGTGCCAGCAGCTCCCCGGGACAGTATAATTCACCCCTCCACTTT.

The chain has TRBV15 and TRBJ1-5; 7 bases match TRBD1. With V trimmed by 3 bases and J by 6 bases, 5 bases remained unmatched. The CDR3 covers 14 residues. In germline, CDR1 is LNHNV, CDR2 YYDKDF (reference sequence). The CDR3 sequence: CATSSYQGGQPQHF. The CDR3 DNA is TGTGCCACCAGCAGTTATCAGGGGGGTCAGCCCCAGCATTTT.

The CDR3 is CASSQEEAAGYETQYF. CDR3 coding DNA: TGTGCCAGCAGCCAGGAAGAGGCAGCGGGGTACGAGACCCAGTACTTC. The J gene is TRBJ2-5, the V gene TRBV11-2; 7 positions agree with TRBD2. The CDR3 length is 16 residues. The V gene end was trimmed by 5 bases and the J gene end by 5 bases; junction bases not matched to a gene: 14. The germline gives CDR1 SGHAT, CDR2 FQNNGV.

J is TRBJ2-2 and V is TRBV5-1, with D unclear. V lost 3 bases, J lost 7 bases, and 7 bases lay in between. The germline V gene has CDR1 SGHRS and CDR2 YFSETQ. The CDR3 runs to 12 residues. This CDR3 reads CASSSGRGELFF. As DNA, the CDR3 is TGCGCCAGCAGCTCGGGTCGCGGGGAGCTGTTTTTT.

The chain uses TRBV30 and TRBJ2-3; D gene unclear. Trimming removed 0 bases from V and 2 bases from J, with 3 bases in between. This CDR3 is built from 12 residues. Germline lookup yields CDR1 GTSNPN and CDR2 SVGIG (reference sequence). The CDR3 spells CAWSVATDTQYF. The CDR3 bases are TGTGCCTGGAGTGTAGCCACAGATACGCAGTATTTT.

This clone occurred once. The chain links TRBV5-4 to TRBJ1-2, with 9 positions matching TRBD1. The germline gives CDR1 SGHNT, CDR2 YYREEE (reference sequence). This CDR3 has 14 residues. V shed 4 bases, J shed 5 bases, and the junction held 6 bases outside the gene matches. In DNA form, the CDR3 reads TGTGCCAGCAGCGCGGGACAGGGCTTTTATGGCTACACCTTC. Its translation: CASSAGQGFYGYTF.

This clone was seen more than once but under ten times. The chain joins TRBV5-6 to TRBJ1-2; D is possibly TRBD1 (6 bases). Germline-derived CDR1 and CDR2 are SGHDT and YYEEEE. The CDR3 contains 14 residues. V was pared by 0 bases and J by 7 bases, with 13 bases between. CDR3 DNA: TGTGCCAGCAGCTTGGGACAGGCCATGATTGGCTACACCTTC. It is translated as CASSLGQAMIGYTF.

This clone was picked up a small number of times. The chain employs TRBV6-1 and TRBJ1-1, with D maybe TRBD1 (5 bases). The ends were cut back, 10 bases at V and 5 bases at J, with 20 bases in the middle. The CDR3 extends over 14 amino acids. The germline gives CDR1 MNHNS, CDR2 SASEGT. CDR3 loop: CATRIGGGGTEAFF. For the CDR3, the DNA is TGTGCCACCCGAATTGGCGGGGGGGGAACTGAAGCTTTCTTT.

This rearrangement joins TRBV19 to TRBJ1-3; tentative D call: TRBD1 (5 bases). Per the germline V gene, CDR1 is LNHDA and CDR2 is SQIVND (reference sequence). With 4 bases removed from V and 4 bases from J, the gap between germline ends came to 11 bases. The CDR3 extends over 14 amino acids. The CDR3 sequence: CASSNRGTGNTIYF. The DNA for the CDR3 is TGTGCCAGTAGTAACCGGGGGACGGGAAACACCATATATTTT.

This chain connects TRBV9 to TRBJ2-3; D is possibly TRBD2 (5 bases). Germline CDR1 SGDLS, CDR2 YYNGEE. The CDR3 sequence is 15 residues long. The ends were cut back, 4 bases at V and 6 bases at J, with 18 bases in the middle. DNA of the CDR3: TGTGCCAGCAGCCGGACTCAGCCCGATTGGGATACGCAGTATTTT. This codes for CASSRTQPDWDTQYF.

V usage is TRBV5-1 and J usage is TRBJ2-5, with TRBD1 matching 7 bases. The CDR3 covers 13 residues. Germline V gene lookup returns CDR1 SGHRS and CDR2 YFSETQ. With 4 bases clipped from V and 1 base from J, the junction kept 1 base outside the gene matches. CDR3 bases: TGCGCCAGCAGCGGGACAGCCCAAGAGACCCAGTACTTC. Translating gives CASSGTAQETQYF.

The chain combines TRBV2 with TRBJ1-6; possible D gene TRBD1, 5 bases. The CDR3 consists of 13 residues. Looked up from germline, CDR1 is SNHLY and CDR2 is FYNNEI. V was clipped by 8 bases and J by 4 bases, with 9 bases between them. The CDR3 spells CASSGDYNSPLHF. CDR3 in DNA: TGTGCCAGCTCGGGGGATTATAATTCACCCCTCCACTTT.

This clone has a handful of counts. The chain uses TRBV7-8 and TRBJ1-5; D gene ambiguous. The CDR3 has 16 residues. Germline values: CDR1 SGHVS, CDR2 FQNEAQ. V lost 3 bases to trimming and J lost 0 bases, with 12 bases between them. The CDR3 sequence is CASSFGSTSSNQPQHF. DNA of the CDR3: TGTGCCAGCAGCTTCGGCTCGACATCTAGCAATCAGCCCCAGCATTTT.

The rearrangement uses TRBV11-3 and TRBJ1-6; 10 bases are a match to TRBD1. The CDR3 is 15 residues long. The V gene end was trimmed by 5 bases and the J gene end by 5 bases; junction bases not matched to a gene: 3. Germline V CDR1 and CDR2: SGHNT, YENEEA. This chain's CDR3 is CASSPGQGNNSPLHF. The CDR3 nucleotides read TGTGCCAGCAGCCCGGGACAGGGGAATAATTCACCCCTCCACTTT.

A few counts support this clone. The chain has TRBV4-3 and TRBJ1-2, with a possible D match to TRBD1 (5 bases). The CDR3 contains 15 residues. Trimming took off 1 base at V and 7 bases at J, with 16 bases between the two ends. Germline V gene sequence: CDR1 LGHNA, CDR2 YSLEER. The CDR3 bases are TGCGCCAGCAGCCAAGTTTGGGGGGGAAGGAGTGGCTACACCTTC. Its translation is CASSQVWGGRSGYTF.

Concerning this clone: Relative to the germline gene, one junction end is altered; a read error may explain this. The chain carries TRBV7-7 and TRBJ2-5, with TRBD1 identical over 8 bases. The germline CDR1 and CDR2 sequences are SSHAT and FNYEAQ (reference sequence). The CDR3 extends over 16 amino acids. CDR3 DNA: TGTGCTAGCAGCCCTGACCGGACAGGGTTTCAAGAGACCCAGTACTTC. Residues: CASSPDRTGFQETQYF.

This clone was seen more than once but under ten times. CDR3 bases: TGTGCCAGCAGCCGACAGGGGGATATTAGTGAAAAACTGTTTTTT. It encodes CASSRQGDISEKLFF. The V call is TRBV6-6, the J call TRBJ1-4; TRBD1 matches at 9 bases. V shed 6 bases and J 7 bases; nucleotides not matched to a gene: 9. Germline values: CDR1 MNHNY, CDR2 SVGAGI (reference sequence). CDR3 size: 15 residues.

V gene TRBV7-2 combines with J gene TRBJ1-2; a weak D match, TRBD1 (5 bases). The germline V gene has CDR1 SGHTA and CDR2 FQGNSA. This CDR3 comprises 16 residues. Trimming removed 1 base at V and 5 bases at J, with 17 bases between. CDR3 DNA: TGTGCCAGCAGCTTAGGGGTTGGCGGGGCGGGGTATGGCTACACCTTC. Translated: CASSLGVGGAGYGYTF.

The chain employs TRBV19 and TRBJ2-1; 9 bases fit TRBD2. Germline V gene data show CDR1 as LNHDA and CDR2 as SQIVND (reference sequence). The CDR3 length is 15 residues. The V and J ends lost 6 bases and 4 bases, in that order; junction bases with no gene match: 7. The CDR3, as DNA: TGTGCCAGTAGCTTAGCGGGGGCCTCATACAATGAGCAGTTCTTC. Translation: CASSLAGASYNEQFF.

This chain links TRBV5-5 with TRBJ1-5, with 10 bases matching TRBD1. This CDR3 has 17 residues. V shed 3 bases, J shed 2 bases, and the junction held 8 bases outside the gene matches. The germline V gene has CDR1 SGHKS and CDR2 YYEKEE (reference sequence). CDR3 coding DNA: TGTGCCAGCAGCTCTTACATGGGGACAGGGGGCAATCAGCCCCAGCATTTT. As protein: CASSSYMGTGGNQPQHF.